This TCR beta chain was sequenced during a study of T-cell reconstitution after alpha-beta-depleted transplantation in children. Points from the study as a whole: Newly produced T cells mostly provided counts and TCRbeta diversity after one year, as hyperexpanded clones declined. About two months after transplant, alpha-beta T cells reportedly came from several hundred expanded graft clones.

Concerning this clonotype itself: The antigen remains undetermined.

Trimming at V came to 4 bases and at J to 10 bases, leaving 9 bases not matched to a gene. CDR3 length equals 14 residues. The germline CDR1 and CDR2 sequences are MNHNS and SASEGT. Unique molecular identifiers were incorporated into the prepared TCRbeta library. TCRdb independently ran MiXCR on the PCR reads; one entry per CDR3 protein. The sample lists just over 950,000 distinct CDR3 sequences; 25% to 30% were seen once. The TCR sequence derives from a boy in the first two years of life who had a stem cell transplant for SCID, so the T cells may come from the graft donor. The chain carries TRBV6-1 and TRBJ2-1, with 8 bases matching TRBD1. The sequences come from PBMCs, mostly from graft donor cells, collected 360 days after TCRalphabeta/CD19-depleted stem cell transplant. CDR3 sequence: CASSVDRAPGEQFF. CDR3 in DNA: TGTGCCAGCAGTGTGGACAGGGCCCCGGGCGAGCAGTTCTTC.